Detailed here is one TCR beta chain. Then a second PCR, running roughly 7 to 11 cycles, was carried out with a sample-barcoded 5' primer and a J-beta primer mix. One entry per CDR3 protein, called by TCRdb with MiXCR from the 5' RACE reads. This sample has approximately 800,000 distinct CDR3 sequences; roughly 60% occur once, and the top ten carry roughly 20%. These data are taken from a study of blood T cells in healthy people across ages. The CDR3 contains 16 residues. Germline-derived CDR1 and CDR2 are MNHEY and SVGAGI. Trimming cost V 6 bases and J 5 bases; bases outside gene matches: 14. The sequencing sample was made of blood. This clonotype was sampled from a young man in good health. The chain combines TRBV6-5 with TRBJ2-7, with TRBD1 identical over 9 bases. CDR3 loop: CASSPSLWDRVHEQYF. CDR3 sequence (DNA): TGTGCCAGCAGCCCGTCTTTGTGGGACAGGGTCCACGAGCAGTACTTC.